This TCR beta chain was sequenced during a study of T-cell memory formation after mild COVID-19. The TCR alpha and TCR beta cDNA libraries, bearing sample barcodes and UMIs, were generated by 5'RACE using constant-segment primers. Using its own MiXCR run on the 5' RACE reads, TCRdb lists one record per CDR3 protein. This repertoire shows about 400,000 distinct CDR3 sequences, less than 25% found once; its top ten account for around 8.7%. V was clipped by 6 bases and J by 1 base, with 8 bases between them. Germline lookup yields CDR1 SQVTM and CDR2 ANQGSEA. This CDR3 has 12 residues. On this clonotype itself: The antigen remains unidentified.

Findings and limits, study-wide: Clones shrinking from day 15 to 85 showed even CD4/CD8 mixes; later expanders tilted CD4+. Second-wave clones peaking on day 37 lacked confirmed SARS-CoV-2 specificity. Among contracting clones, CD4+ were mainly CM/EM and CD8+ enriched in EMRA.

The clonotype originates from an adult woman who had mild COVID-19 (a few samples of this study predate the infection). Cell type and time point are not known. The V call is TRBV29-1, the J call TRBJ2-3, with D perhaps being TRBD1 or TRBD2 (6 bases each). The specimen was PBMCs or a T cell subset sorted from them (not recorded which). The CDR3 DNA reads TGCAGCGTGGAGGGGGGCACAGATACGCAGTATTTT. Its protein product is CSVEGGTDTQYF.